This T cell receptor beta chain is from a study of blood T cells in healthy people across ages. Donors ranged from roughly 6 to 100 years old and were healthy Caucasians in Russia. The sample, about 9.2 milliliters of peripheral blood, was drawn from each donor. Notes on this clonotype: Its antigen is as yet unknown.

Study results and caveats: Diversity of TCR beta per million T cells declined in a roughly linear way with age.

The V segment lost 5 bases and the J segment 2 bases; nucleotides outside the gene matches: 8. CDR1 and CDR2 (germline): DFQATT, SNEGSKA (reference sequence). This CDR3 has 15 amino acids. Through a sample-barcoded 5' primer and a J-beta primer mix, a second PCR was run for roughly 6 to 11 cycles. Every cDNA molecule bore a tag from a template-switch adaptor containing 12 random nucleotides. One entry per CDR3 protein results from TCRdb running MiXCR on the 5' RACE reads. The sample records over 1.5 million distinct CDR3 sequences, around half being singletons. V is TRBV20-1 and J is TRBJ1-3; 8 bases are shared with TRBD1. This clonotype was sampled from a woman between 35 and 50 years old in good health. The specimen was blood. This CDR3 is CSALGQGGTGNTIYF. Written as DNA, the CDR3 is TGCAGTGCTTTAGGACAGGGCGGGACTGGAAACACCATATATTTT.